This T cell receptor beta chain was recorded in a study of T cells in Graves' hyperthyroidism and ophthalmopathy. This clonotype was detected ten times or more. Its antigen is currently unknown. Study results and limitations: From stable hyperthyroidism, ophthalmopathy was separated by a 13 V-J model. Most expanded thyroid clonotypes above 0.001 recurred in blood.

Patients between 18 and 65 years old had hyperthyroidism, newly diagnosed and lasting under 2 months. Uncontrolled infection, other autoimmune disease, pregnancy or lactation barred patients from enrollment. Losses at the gene ends were 10 bases for V and 0 bases for J; bases not matched to a gene: 8. The CDR3 loop spans 15 amino acids. Germline V gene lookup returns CDR1 ENHRY and CDR2 SYGVKD. Amplified regions were TCR beta CDR3 sequences from RNA transcripts. Initially, a first-round RT-PCR of the TCR CDR3 employed the HTBI primer set. MiXCR, run by TCRdb on the multiplex PCR reads, gives a single entry per CDR3 protein. The table shows 300,000 to 450,000 distinct CDR3 sequences, with approximately 15% occurring only once.

This chain joins TRBV10-3 and TRBJ2-5, with 10 bases aligning to TRBD1. This TCR derives from a woman aged 55-70 years with Graves' hyperthyroidism. Sequencing was done on a sample of blood. CDR3 amino acids: CATRTGQGYQETQYF. CDR3 in DNA: TGTGCCACCCGAACGGGACAGGGGTACCAAGAGACCCAGTACTTC.